The entry below gives a single TCR beta chain sequence along with its context. Its antigen remains unknown. The sample is drawn from a study of cytotoxic CD8 clonotypes in ibrutinib-treated CLL. Assay used: immunoSEQ multiplex PCR; TCRdb lists only in-frame clones, some missing. The sample lists tens of thousands of clones; 65% to 85% were seen once. The ends were cut back, 7 bases at V and 4 bases at J, with 10 bases in the middle. The germline gives CDR1 LNHDA, CDR2 SQIVND (reference sequence). This CDR3 region has 12 residues. Study observations and caveats: Sustained-remission and progressing patients had different sampling times. Higher clonality was seen at ibrutinib response and a return toward baseline at progression.

This chain uses TRBV19 with TRBJ1-2, with D unresolved. The TCR comes from a human donor with chronic lymphocytic leukemia. This sample comprised PBMCs, obtained at disease progression, from a patient treated with ibrutinib. Here the CDR3 DNA reads TGTGCCAGTACGGCAGGACGCTATGGCTACACCTTC. Its protein product is CASTAGRYGYTF.